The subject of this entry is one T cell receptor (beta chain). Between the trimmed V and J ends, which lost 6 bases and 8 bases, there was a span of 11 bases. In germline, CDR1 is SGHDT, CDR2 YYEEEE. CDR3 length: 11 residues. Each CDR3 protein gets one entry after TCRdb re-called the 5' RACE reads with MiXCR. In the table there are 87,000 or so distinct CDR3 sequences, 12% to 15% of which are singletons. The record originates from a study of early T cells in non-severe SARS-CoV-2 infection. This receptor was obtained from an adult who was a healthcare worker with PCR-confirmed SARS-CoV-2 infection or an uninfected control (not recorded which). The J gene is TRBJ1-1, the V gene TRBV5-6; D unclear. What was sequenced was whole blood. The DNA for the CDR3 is TGTGCCAGCATCGGGAATACGGAAGCTTTCTTT. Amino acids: CASIGNTEAFF.